This T cell receptor (beta chain) stems from a study of early stage breast cancer tumors. Looking at the study overall: Each sample averaged around 10-fold read coverage. Regarding the study as a whole: Commonly generated sequences made up most enriched TCRB sequences shared between patients. Tumors had roughly 2.5-fold higher T cell density than normal breast.

Comments on this clone: Its antigen is unidentified.

The V gene's germline CDR1 is SEHNR and CDR2 FQNEAQ (reference sequence). V gave up 2 bases and J gave up 8 bases, with 12 bases separating them. This CDR3 region has 13 residues. Clones were sequenced by immunoSEQ multiplex PCR, and TCRdb holds only the in-frame ones, with some missing. The sample contains fewer than 70,000 clones, 75% to 90% of which appear only once. The chain links TRBV7-9 to TRBJ1-2; the D gene is possibly TRBD1 (5 bases). The sequenced sample was blood. The sequence was collected from a person aged 35-55 years with breast cancer. CDR3 loop: CASSLTGMWGYTF. CDR3 coding DNA: TGTGCCAGCAGCTTAACAGGAATGTGGGGCTACACCTTC. Based on the CDR3 plus reference TRBV7-9 and TRBJ1-2, the full variable domain is DTGVSQNPRHKITKRGQNVTFRCDPISEHNRLYWYRQTLGQGPEFLTYFQNEAQLEKSRLLSDRFSAERPKGSFSTLEIQRTEQGDSAMYLCASSLTGMWGYTFGSGTRLTVV.